Described below is a single T cell receptor beta chain sequence and its context. The same CDR3 can be traced to other DNA sequences in this sample. V lost 3 bases, J lost 4 bases, and 6 bases lay in between. The CDR3 has 13 residues. CDR1 is KGHSH and CDR2 is LQKENI in the germline V gene. This entry belongs to a study of blood T cell repertoires in COVID-19. All enrollees were about 18 to 90 years old and from around 25 US areas. For recovered donors of Cohort 3, there were two negative PCRs, clearance, or symptom resolution. The assay was immunoSEQ multiplex PCR, and TCRdb's table has in-frame clones only and misses some. The table has under 300,000 clones, 88% seen once; the top ten hold around 3%.

The specimen sequenced was PBMCs or T cells enriched from blood (not recorded which). This TCR derives from a woman between 50 and 59 years old who had recovered from COVID-19. J is TRBJ1-4 and V is TRBV18; tentatively, D is TRBD1 (5 bases). This CDR3 reads CASSPGLNEKLFF. CDR3 in DNA: TGTGCCAGCTCACCGGGACTTAATGAAAAACTGTTTTTT.